Listed here are 26 T cell receptor beta chains from one sample, sequenced in a study of T cell responses to AZD1222 COVID-19 vaccine (dated by TCRdb to 2020 to 2023). The sample's time point, from its label and the paper: baseline before first vaccination. To prepare the library, the immunoSEQ multiplex PCR assay was applied. The immuneACCESS repertoire file appears here via TCRdb, limited to in-frame rearrangements. These files lack a portion of the clones; in checked studies, under half of the deficit traces to unresolved V genes, and the cause of the others is not known. This sample lists approximately 150,000 clones; roughly 90% were detected once. The top ten clones comprise 1.4% of the sample. The sequencing used peripheral blood, collected on day 0 of AZD1222 vaccination. The receptors shown here come from an adult in good health.

The chain recombines TRBV9 with TRBJ2-1, with 9 bases aligning to TRBD2. The CDR3 consists of 16 residues. Per germline, CDR1 SGDLS and CDR2 YYNGEE. V lost 0 bases and J lost 6; bases outside the gene matches: 7. The CDR3 bases are TGTGCCAGCAGCGTAGGCGGTAGCGGGAGTGGCAATGAGCAGTTCTTC. Its translation: CASSVGGSGSGNEQFF.

V usage is TRBV18 and J usage is TRBJ1-1; the match to TRBD1 covers 7 bases. The V gene end was trimmed by 2 bases and the J gene end by 4 bases; junction bases not matched to a gene: 7. Germline CDR1 reads KGHSH; CDR2 reads LQKENI. The CDR3 covers 15 residues. CDR3 sequence (DNA): TGTGCCAGCTCACCAGAAGGCTCAGGGGGCACTGAAGCTTTCTTT. Encoded protein: CASSPEGSGGTEAFF.

This sequence joins TRBV5-8 and TRBJ2-7; D gene unclear. Trimming took 5 bases from V and 7 from J, leaving 13 bases between them. CDR3 length: 12 amino acids. CDR1 is SGHTS, CDR2 YDEGEE, per germline. The CDR3 protein is CASRSRTGEQYF. DNA of the CDR3: TGTGCCAGCAGGTCCCGTACTGGGGAGCAGTACTTC.

The chain carries TRBV6-1 and TRBJ2-2, with D possibly being TRBD2 (6 bases). With 2 bases removed from V and 6 bases from J, the gap between germline ends came to 13 bases. The CDR3 loop spans 15 amino acids. CDR1 MNHNS and CDR2 SASEGT come from the germline V gene. CDR3 nucleotides: TGTGCCAGCAGTGAAATGGGGGGTTTGGCCGGGGAGCTGTTTTTT. Encoded protein: CASSEMGGLAGELFF.

This chain links TRBV5-1 with TRBJ2-3; the match to TRBD1 covers 10 bases. CDR1 SGHRS and CDR2 YFSETQ come from the germline V gene. This CDR3 spans 16 amino acids. Trimming cost V 5 bases and J 1 base; bases outside gene matches: 7. The CDR3, as DNA: TGCGCCAGCAGTACCGGGGGGACAGGGGGCACAGATACGCAGTATTTT. Translated: CASSTGGTGGTDTQYF.

This sequence joins TRBV27 and TRBJ1-2; D gene ambiguous. The germline V gene encodes CDR1 MNHEY and CDR2 SMNVEV (reference sequence). This CDR3 comprises 14 residues. With 3 bases removed from V and 2 bases from J, the gap between germline ends came to 10 bases. The CDR3 coding sequence is TGTGCCAGCAGTTTCAACAGTCAAAACTATGGCTACACCTTC. Protein: CASSFNSQNYGYTF.

The chain employs TRBV24-1 and TRBJ2-3; no reliable D call. Deletions cut 4 bases from V and 4 bases from J, with 5 bases between. From germline, CDR1 is KGHDR and CDR2 SFDVKD. The CDR3 is 12 residues long. CDR3 amino acids: CATSDRPDTQYF. For the CDR3, the DNA is TGTGCCACCAGTGACAGGCCAGATACGCAGTATTTT.

This clone was seen only once. This chain uses TRBV5-4 with TRBJ2-5, with 7 bases fitting TRBD1. Per the germline V gene, CDR1 is SGHNT and CDR2 is YYREEE (reference sequence). This CDR3 is built from 13 residues. The V segment lost 3 bases and the J segment 3 bases; nucleotides outside the gene matches: 2. CDR3 in DNA: TGTGCCAGCAGCTACAGGGGCGAAGAGACCCAGTACTTC. Translation gives CASSYRGEETQYF. The complete variable domain, with remaining parts taken from reference TRBV5-4 and TRBJ2-5, reads ETGVTQSPTHLIKTRGQQVTLRCSSQSGHNTVSWYQQALGQGPQFIFQYYREEENGRGNFPPRFSGLQFPNYSSELNVNALELDDSALYLCASSYRGEETQYFGPGTRLLVL.

CDR3 protein: CASSQDNGFRNIQYF. The CDR3 nucleotides are TGTGCCAGCAGCCAAGATAACGGTTTTCGTAACATTCAGTACTTC. The V gene is TRBV14, the J gene TRBJ2-4; unclear D gene. The CDR3 extends over 15 amino acids. Germline V gene sequence: CDR1 SGHDN, CDR2 FVKESK. V was cut by 0 bases and J by 7 bases, with 13 bases left in between.

The chain links TRBV4-2 to TRBJ1-4, with D possibly matching TRBD1 (5 bases). The CDR3 has 16 residues. Trimming removed 4 bases at V and 8 bases at J, with 20 bases between. CDR1 and CDR2 from the germline V gene are LGHNA and YNFKEQ. DNA of the CDR3: TGTGCCAGCAGCCCCCCTGGGGGAAGGGAAAGAGAAAAACTGTTTTTT. Translated, it gives CASSPPGGREREKLFF.

This clone was recorded once. This rearrangement joins TRBV20-1 to TRBJ2-5; D uncertain. Germline CDR1 reads DFQATT; CDR2 reads SNEGSKA (reference sequence). The CDR3 is 11 amino acids. V dropped 6 bases and J dropped 1 base, with 6 bases sitting between them. The CDR3 region is CSALTQETQYF. The CDR3 DNA reads TGCAGTGCGCTCACCCAAGAGACCCAGTACTTC.

This chain links TRBV27 with TRBJ2-7; the D gene could be TRBD1 or TRBD2 (5 bases each). Germline CDR1 is MNHEY and CDR2 is SMNVEV (reference sequence). This CDR3 has 14 residues. The V end lost 5 bases, the J end lost 6 bases, and 17 bases lay between the germline ends. The CDR3, as DNA: TGTGCCAGCAGTCCGGCGCTGGGACGAGGCGAGCAGTACTTC. It translates to CASSPALGRGEQYF.

The chain combines TRBV15 with TRBJ1-5; no reliable D call. With 0 bases removed from V and 0 bases from J, the gap between germline ends came to 9 bases. Germline assignment: CDR1 LNHNV and CDR2 YYDKDF (reference sequence). CDR3 size: 16 residues. The CDR3 spells CATSRDLGNSNQPQHF. DNA for the CDR3: TGTGCCACCAGCAGAGACCTAGGTAATAGCAATCAGCCCCAGCATTTT. The complete variable domain, with remaining parts taken from reference TRBV15 and TRBJ1-5, reads DAMVIQNPRYQVTQFGKPVTLSCSQTLNHNVMYWYQQKSSQAPKLLFHYYDKDFNNEADTPDNFQSRRPNTSFCFLDIRSPGLGDTAMYLCATSRDLGNSNQPQHFGDGTRLSIL.

This clone was observed a single time. The chain is built from TRBV5-1 and TRBJ2-3; D possibly corresponds to TRBD2 (5 bases). The germline V and J ends were trimmed by 0 bases and 2 bases, with 10 bases remaining between them. The CDR3 length is 15 residues. Germline values: CDR1 SGHRS, CDR2 YFSETQ. The DNA for the CDR3 is TGCGCCAGCAGCTTGGACCACGGGGACACAGATACGCAGTATTTT. This codes for CASSLDHGDTDTQYF. Full variable domain (outside the CDR3, taken from reference TRBV5-1 and TRBJ2-3): KAGVTQTPRYLIKTRGQQVTLSCSPISGHRSVSWYQQTPGQGLQFLFEYFSETQRNKGNFPGRFSGRQFSNSRSEMNVSTLELGDSALYLCASSLDHGDTDTQYFGPGTRLTVL.

The gene calls are TRBV28 and TRBJ1-1; D unclear. The V and J ends lost 6 bases and 0 bases respectively, with 8 bases between them. Germline V gene data show CDR1 as MDHEN and CDR2 as SYDVKM. This CDR3 comprises 13 residues. CDR3 in amino acids: CASRAIMNTEAFF. In DNA form, the CDR3 reads TGTGCCAGCAGGGCAATAATGAACACTGAAGCTTTCTTT. Full variable domain (missing parts from reference TRBV28 and TRBJ1-1): DVKVTQSSRYLVKRTGEKVFLECVQDMDHENMFWYRQDPGLGLRLIYFSYDVKMKEKGDIPEGYSVSREKKERFSLILESASTNQTSMYLCASRAIMNTEAFFGQGTRLTVV.

The chain couples TRBV19 to TRBJ2-1; 11 positions agree with TRBD2. Germline CDR1 and CDR2: LNHDA and SQIVND (reference sequence). This CDR3 is built from 15 residues. V lost 9 bases and J lost 4; bases outside the gene matches: 8. The CDR3 bases are TGTGCCAGCCAGACTAGCGGGACCCATTACAATGAGCAGTTCTTC. Amino acids: CASQTSGTHYNEQFF.

CDR3 coding DNA: TGTGCCAGCAGCTCCCATGGGGTAGCTGTAGATGAGCAGTTCTTC. Its protein product is CASSSHGVAVDEQFF. The J gene is TRBJ2-1, the V gene TRBV7-2; D is uncertain. Germline CDR1 and CDR2: SGHTA and FQGNSA. The CDR3 runs 15 residues. Trimming removed 4 bases at V and 8 bases at J, with 18 bases between.

This clone was observed once. The chain couples TRBV19 to TRBJ2-3; 7 nucleotides line up with TRBD2. V shed 7 bases, J shed 4 bases, and the junction held 11 bases outside the gene matches. This CDR3 has 15 residues. Germline lookup yields CDR1 LNHDA and CDR2 SQIVND (reference sequence). The CDR3 protein is CASTRGGEGPDTQYF. The CDR3 DNA reads TGTGCCAGTACCCGAGGAGGGGAGGGCCCAGATACGCAGTATTTT.

CDR3 residues: CASSVFGGPTEAFF. The CDR3, as DNA: TGTGCCAGTAGCGTCTTTGGGGGGCCAACTGAAGCTTTCTTT. The chain employs TRBV19 and TRBJ1-1, with D maybe TRBD1 (6 bases). Trimming stripped 6 bases from V and 5 bases from J, with 16 bases between. The CDR3 contains 14 residues. Germline CDR1 LNHDA, CDR2 SQIVND (reference sequence). Variable domain in full (rest from reference TRBV19 and TRBJ1-1): DGGITQSPKYLFRKEGQNVTLSCEQNLNHDAMYWYRQDPGQGLRLIYYSQIVNDFQKGDIAEGYSVSREKKESFPLTVTSAQKNPTAFYLCASSVFGGPTEAFFGQGTRLTVV.

Only one count was recorded for this clone. The rearrangement links TRBV7-6 to TRBJ2-5, with a tentative D call TRBD1 (5 bases). The CDR3 spans 13 residues. From germline, CDR1 is SGHVS and CDR2 FNYEAQ. Trimming stripped 5 bases from V and 5 bases from J, with 12 bases between. The DNA of the CDR3 is TGTGCCAGCAGCCCCAGGGATGGCGAGACCCAGTACTTC. Residues: CASSPRDGETQYF.

The V call is TRBV2, the J call TRBJ2-1, with unresolved D. CDR3 length: 15 residues. V dropped 3 bases and J dropped 4 bases, with 13 bases sitting between them. Germline CDR1 and CDR2: SNHLY and FYNNEI. The CDR3 coding sequence is TGTGCCAGCAGTGAGAGCCCCAGTTCTTACAATGAGCAGTTCTTC. This gives the protein CASSESPSSYNEQFF.

This chain joins TRBV24-1 and TRBJ2-3, with a tentative D call TRBD2 (6 bases). This CDR3 region has 15 residues. The V and J ends lost 0 bases and 2 bases respectively, with 8 bases between them. Germline lookup yields CDR1 KGHDR and CDR2 SFDVKD. As DNA, the CDR3 is TGTGCCACCAGTGATTTGCGGGACTCCACAGATACGCAGTATTTT. Residues: CATSDLRDSTDTQYF.

The genes are TRBV7-2 and TRBJ1-1; D gene ambiguous. V lost 1 base and J 4 bases, leaving 4 bases between the germline ends. The CDR3 contains 12 residues. The V gene's germline CDR1 is SGHTA and CDR2 FQGNSA. The CDR3 loop is CASSLVSTEAFF. In DNA, the CDR3 is TGTGCCAGCAGCTTAGTGAGCACTGAAGCTTTCTTT. The complete variable domain, with remaining parts taken from reference TRBV7-2 and TRBJ1-1, reads GAGVSQSPSNKVTEKGKDVELRCDPISGHTALYWYRQSLGQGLEFLIYFQGNSAPDKSGLPSDRFSAERTGGSVSTLTIQRTQQEDSAVYLCASSLVSTEAFFGQGTRLTVV.

This clone was seen only a few times. V gene TRBV7-3 combines with J gene TRBJ2-3; D uncertain. The V gene lost 2 bases and the J gene lost 6 bases, with 9 bases spanning the gap. Germline CDR1 SGHTA, CDR2 FQGTGA. The CDR3 sequence is 13 residues long. The CDR3, as DNA: TGTGCCAGCAGCTTAGAACGCAGGGATACGCAGTATTTT. Protein: CASSLERRDTQYF. Variable domain in full (rest from reference TRBV7-3 and TRBJ2-3): GAGVSQTPSNKVTEKGKYVELRCDPISGHTALYWYRQSLGQGPEFLIYFQGTGAADDSGLPNDRFFAVRPEGSVSTLKIQRTERGDSAVYLCASSLERRDTQYFGPGTRLTVL.

The chain links TRBV9 to TRBJ2-3; 11 nucleotides align to TRBD2. V gave up 5 bases and J gave up 4 bases; unmatched junction bases: 3. Per the germline V gene, CDR1 is SGDLS and CDR2 is YYNGEE. This CDR3 has 14 amino acids. CDR3 residues: CASSLSGGADTQYF. As DNA, the CDR3 is TGTGCCAGCAGTCTTAGCGGGGGGGCAGATACGCAGTATTTT.

The chain joins TRBV4-2 to TRBJ2-3; D might be TRBD2 (6 bases). The CDR3 is 18 residues long. Germline loops: CDR1 LGHNA, CDR2 YNFKEQ. Trimming removed 1 base from V and 3 bases from J, with 20 bases in between. The CDR3 sequence is CASSQAGGTQGRTDTQYF. The CDR3 nucleotides read TGTGCCAGCAGCCAAGCGGGTGGGACTCAGGGAAGGACAGATACGCAGTATTTT.